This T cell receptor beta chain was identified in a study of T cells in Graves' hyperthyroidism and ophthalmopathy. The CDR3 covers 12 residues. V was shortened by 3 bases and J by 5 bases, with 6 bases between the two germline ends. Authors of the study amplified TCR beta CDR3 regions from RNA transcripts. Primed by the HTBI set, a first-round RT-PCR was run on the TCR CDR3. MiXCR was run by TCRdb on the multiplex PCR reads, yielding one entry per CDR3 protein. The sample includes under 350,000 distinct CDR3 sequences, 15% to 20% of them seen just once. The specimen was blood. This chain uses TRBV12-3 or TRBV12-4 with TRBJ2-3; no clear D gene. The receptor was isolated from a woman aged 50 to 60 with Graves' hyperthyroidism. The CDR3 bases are TGTGCCAGCAGTTTCGAAGGAGATACGCAGTATTTT. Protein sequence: CASSFEGDTQYF.